What follows describes a single T cell receptor beta chain. Its antigen is as yet unknown. This sample was included in a study of T cell clones after liver transplantation. Study information: Liver transplant recipients had immunosuppression withdrawal attempted within 2 years. Standard immunosuppression, with no induction, continued until 12-24 months after transplant. Study conclusions and caveats: A larger donor-reactive than third-party decline suggested partial antigen-specific deletion. Conclusions were preliminary, with small, heterogeneous patient groups.

Measured with immunoSEQ multiplex PCR; TCRdb has only the in-frame clones, and not every one. The data hold 85,000 to 110,000 clones, with about 81% observed a single time. The sequencing here drew on CD4+ T cells from blood, taken approximately 4 years after liver transplant. The clonotype originates from a human patient who received a liver transplant. The T cells may come from the graft donor.

The CDR3 DNA sequence: TGTGCCAGCAGTGAACATTTGGGCAGAGCTAACTATGGCTACACCTTC. Translated, it gives CASSEHLGRANYGYTF. The chain is built from TRBV6-1 and TRBJ1-2; no definite D call. Germline assignment: CDR1 MNHNS and CDR2 SASEGT. Trimming cost V 2 bases and J 0 bases, with 13 bases left between them. This CDR3 is built from 16 residues.